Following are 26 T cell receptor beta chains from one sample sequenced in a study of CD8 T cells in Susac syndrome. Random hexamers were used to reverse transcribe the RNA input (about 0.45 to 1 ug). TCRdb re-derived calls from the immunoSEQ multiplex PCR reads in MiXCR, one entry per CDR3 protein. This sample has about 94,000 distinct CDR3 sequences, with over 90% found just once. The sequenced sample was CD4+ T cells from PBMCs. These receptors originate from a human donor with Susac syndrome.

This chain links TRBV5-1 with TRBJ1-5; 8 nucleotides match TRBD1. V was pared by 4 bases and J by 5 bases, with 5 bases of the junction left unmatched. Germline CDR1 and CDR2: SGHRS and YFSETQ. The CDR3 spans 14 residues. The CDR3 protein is CASSVGQGDQPQHF. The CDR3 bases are TGCGCCAGCAGCGTCGGACAGGGCGATCAGCCCCAGCATTTT.

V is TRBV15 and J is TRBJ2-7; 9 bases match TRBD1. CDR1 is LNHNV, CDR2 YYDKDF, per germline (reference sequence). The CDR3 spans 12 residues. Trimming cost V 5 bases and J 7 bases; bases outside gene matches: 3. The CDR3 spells CATSGQGYEQYF. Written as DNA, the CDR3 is TGTGCCACCAGCGGACAGGGGTATGAGCAGTACTTC.

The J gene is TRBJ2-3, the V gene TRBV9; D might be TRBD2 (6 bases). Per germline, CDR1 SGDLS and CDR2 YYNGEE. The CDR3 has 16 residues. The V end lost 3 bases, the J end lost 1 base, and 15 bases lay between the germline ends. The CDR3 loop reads CASSAWVGGGTDTQYF. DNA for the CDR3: TGTGCCAGCAGCGCGTGGGTGGGCGGGGGCACAGATACGCAGTATTTT.

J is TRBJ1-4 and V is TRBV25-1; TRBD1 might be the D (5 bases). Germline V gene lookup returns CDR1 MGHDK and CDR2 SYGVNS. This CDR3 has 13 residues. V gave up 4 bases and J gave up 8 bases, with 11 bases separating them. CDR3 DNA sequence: TGTGCCAGCAGTGGGGTGGGGCCCGAAAAACTGTTTTTT. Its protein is CASSGVGPEKLFF. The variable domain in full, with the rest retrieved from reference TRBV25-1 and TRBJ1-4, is EADIYQTPRYLVIGTGKKITLECSQTMGHDKMYWYQQDPGMELHLIHYSYGVNSTEKGDLSSESTVSRIRTEHFPLTLESARPSHTSQYLCASSGVGPEKLFFGSGTQLSVL.

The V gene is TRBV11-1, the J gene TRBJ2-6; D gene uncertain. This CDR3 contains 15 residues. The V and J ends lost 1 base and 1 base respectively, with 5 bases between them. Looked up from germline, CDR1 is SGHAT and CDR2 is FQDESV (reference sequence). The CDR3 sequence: CASSLDRSGANVLTF. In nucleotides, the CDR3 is TGTGCCAGCAGCTTAGACAGATCTGGGGCCAACGTCCTGACTTTC.

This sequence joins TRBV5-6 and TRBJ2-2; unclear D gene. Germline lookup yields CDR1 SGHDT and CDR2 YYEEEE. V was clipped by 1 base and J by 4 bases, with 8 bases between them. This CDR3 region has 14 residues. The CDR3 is CASSLKGVTGELFF. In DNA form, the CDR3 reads TGTGCCAGCAGCTTGAAGGGCGTCACCGGGGAGCTGTTTTTT.

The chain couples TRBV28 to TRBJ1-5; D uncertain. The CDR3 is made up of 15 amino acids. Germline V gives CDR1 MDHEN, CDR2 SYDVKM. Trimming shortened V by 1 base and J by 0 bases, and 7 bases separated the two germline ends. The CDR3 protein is CASSLYGYSNQPQHF. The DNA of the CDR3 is TGTGCCAGCAGTTTATATGGCTATAGCAATCAGCCCCAGCATTTT.

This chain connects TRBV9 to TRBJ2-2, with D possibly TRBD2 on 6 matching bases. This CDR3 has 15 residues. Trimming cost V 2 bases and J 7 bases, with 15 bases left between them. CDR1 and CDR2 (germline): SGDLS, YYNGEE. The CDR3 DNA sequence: TGTGCCAGCAGCGTTGGGACTGAGGCGTTCGGGGAGCTGTTTTTT. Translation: CASSVGTEAFGELFF.

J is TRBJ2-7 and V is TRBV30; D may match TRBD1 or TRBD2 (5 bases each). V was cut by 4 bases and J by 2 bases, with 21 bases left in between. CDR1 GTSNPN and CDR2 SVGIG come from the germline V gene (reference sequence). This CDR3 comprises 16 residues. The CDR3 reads CAWTNAGTAITYEQYF. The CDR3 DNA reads TGTGCCTGGACTAACGCCGGGACCGCAATCACCTACGAGCAGTACTTC.

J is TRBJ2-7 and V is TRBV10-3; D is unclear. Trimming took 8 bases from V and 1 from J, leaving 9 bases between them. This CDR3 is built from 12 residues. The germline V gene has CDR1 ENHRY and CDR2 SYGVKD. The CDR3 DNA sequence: TGTGCCATCGGTTACAGTTCCTACGAGCAGTACTTC. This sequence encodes CAIGYSSYEQYF.

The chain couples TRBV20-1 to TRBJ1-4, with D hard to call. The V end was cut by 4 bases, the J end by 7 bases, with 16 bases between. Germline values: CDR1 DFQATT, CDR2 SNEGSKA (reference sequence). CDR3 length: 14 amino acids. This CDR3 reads CSAMLAARGEKLFF. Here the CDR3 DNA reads TGCAGTGCTATGCTGGCAGCTAGAGGTGAAAAACTGTTTTTT.

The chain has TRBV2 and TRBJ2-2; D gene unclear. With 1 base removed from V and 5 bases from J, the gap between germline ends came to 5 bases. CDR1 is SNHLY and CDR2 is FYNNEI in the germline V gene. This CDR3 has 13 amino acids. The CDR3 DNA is TGTGCCAGCAGTGAAGTGATAACCGGGGAGCTGTTTTTT. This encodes CASSEVITGELFF.

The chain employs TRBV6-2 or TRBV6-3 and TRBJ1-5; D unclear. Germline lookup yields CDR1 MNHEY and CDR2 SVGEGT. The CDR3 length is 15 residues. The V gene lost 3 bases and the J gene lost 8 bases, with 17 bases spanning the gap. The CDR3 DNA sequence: TGTGCCAGCAGTTATCAATGGCCCGGTGGGGAGCCCCAGCATTTT. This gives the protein CASSYQWPGGEPQHF.

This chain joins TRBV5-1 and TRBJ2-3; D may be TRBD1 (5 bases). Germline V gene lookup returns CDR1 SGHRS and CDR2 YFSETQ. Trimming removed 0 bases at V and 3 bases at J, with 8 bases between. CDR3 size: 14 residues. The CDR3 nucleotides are TGCGCCAGCAGCTTGGAACAGGAAACAGATACGCAGTATTTT. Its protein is CASSLEQETDTQYF.

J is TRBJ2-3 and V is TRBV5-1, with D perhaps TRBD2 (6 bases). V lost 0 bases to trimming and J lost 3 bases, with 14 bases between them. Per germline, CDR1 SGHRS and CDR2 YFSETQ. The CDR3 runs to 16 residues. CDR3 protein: CASSLAVGGGTDTQYF. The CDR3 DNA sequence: TGCGCCAGCAGCTTGGCTGTCGGGGGAGGAACAGATACGCAGTATTTT.

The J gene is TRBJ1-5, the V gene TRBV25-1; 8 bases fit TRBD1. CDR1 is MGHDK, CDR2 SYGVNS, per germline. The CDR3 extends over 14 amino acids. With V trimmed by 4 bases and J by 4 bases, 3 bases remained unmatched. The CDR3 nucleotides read TGTGCCAGCAGTGGCGGGACAGGTAATCAGCCCCAGCATTTT. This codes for CASSGGTGNQPQHF.

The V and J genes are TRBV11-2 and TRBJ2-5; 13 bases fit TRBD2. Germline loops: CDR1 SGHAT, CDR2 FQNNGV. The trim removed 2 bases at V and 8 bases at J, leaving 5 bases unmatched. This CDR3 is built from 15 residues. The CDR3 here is CASSLKGLAGNTQYF. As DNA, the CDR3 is TGTGCCAGCAGCTTAAAGGGACTAGCGGGGAACACCCAGTACTTC. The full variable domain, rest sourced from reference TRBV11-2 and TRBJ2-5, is EAGVAQSPRYKIIEKRQSVAFWCNPISGHATLYWYQQILGQGPKLLIQFQNNGVVDDSQLPKDRFSAERLKGVDSTLKIQPAKLEDSAVYLCASSLKGLAGNTQYFGPGTRLLVL.

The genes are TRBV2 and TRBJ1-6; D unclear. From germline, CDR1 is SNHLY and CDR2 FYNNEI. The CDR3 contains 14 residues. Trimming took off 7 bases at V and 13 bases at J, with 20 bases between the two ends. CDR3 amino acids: CASNGRALMRPLHF. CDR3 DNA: TGTGCCAGCAACGGCCGCGCTCTTATGAGGCCCCTCCACTTT.

The CDR3 sequence: CASTTPPPRREQYF. DNA for the CDR3: TGTGCCAGCACCACCCCCCCACCCCGCAGAGAGCAGTACTTC. The chain joins TRBV7-2 to TRBJ2-7; D is uncertain. V dropped 7 bases and J dropped 7 bases, with 20 bases sitting between them. The V gene's germline CDR1 is SGHTA and CDR2 FQGNSA. The CDR3 consists of 14 residues.

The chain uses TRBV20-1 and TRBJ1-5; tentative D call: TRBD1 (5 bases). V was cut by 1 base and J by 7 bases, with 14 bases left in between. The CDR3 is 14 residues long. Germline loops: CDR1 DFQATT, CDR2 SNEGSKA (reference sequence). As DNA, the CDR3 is TGCAGTGCTAGAGTGGGAGGGGAGGGGCAGCCCCAGCATTTT. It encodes CSARVGGEGQPQHF.

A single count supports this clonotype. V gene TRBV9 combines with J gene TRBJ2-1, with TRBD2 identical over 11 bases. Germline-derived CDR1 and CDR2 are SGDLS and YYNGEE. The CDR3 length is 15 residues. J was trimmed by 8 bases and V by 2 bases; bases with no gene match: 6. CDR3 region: CASSVIAGGLDEQFF. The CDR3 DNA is TGTGCCAGCAGCGTGATAGCGGGGGGGCTAGATGAGCAGTTCTTC.

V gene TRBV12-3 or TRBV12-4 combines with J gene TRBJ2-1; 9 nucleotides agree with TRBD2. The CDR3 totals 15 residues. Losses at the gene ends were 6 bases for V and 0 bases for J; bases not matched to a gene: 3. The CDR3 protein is CASRVSGSSYNEQFF. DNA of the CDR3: TGTGCCAGCAGGGTTAGCGGGAGCTCCTACAATGAGCAGTTCTTC.

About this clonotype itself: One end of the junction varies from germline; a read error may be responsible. The CDR3 loop is CASSNSGQGGNQPQHF. Written as DNA, the CDR3 is TGTGCCAGCAGTAACTCGGGACAGGGGGGCAATCAGCCCCAGCATTTT. The rearrangement links TRBV6-5 to TRBJ1-5; TRBD1 agrees at 11 bases. CDR1 MNHEY and CDR2 SVGAGI come from the germline V gene. CDR3 length: 16 amino acids.

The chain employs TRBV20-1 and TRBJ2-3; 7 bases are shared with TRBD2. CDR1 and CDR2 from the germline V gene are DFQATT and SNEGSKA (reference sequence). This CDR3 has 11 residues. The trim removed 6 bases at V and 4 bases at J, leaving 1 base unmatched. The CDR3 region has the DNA TGCAGTGCAGGACTAGCAGATACGCAGTATTTT. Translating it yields CSAGLADTQYF.

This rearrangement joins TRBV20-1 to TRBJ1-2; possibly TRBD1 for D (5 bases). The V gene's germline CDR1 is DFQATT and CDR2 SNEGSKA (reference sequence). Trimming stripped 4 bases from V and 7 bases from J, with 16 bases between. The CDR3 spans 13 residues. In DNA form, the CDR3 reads TGCAGTGCTACCGACGGGGGGATTAGTGGCTACACCTTC. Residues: CSATDGGISGYTF.

CDR3 DNA: TGTGCCAGCAGCTTAGCCCTGAGGGATACCTACGAGCAGTACTTC. Amino acids: CASSLALRDTYEQYF. The chain links TRBV11-2 to TRBJ2-7, with D perhaps matching TRBD2 (5 bases). Looked up from germline, CDR1 is SGHAT and CDR2 is FQNNGV. CDR3 length: 15 amino acids. V was cut by 1 base and J by 2 bases, with 12 bases left in between.